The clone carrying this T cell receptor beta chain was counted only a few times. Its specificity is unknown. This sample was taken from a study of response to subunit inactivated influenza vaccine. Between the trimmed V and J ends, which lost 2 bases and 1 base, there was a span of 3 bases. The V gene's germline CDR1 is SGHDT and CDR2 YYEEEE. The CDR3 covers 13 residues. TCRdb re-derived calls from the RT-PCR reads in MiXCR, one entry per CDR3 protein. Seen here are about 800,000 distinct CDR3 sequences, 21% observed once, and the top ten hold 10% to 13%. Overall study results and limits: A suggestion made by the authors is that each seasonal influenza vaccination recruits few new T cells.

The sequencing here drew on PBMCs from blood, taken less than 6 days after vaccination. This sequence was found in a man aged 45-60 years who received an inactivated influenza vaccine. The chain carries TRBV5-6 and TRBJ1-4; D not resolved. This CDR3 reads CASSFGTNEKLFF. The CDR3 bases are TGTGCCAGCAGCTTTGGAACTAATGAAAAACTGTTTTTT.